These 30 T cell receptor beta chains share one sample of origin, sequenced in a study of spatial heterogeneity in lung cancer (dated by TCRdb to about 2019). The library was made by 5' RACE. Instrument used: NextSeq 500. The public reads were reanalyzed by TCRdb: fastp trimming at Q25, MiXCR alignment, in-frame beta chains only. Every distinct CDR3 protein forms one entry, paired with its most common genes and DNA. The sample table shows 20,000 to 25,000 distinct CDR3 sequences, and around 4.5% are seen once. Under 45% of the sample is held by the ten biggest clonotypes. Reading the label with the study, this specimen's time point is: sample taken at primary tumor resection. Without any cell sorting, TCR sequencing was performed on whole RNA extracted either from tumor and nontumor lung tissue or from cryopreserved PBMC samples. Sequenced here: PBMCs, sampled at surgery. These receptors all come from a male donor with early-stage non-small cell lung cancer.

The table lists this clonotype with a few counts. The chain links TRBV7-6 to TRBJ1-3, with no clear D. CDR1 and CDR2 (germline): SGHVS, FNYEAQ. Trimming pared 1 base from V and 1 base from J, leaving 11 bases between. The CDR3 runs 16 residues. This CDR3 reads CASSLGGSGSGNTIYF. The CDR3 bases are TGTGCCAGCAGCTTAGGGGGTTCCGGTTCTGGAAACACCATATATTTT.

This clonotype was seen many times. V is TRBV12-3 or TRBV12-4 and J is TRBJ1-1; no clear D. The CDR3 totals 15 residues. V lost 0 bases to trimming and J lost 4 bases, with 12 bases between them. The CDR3 DNA reads TGTGCCAGCAGTTTAGCCGGGATAGGGCCCACTGAAGCTTTCTTT. Translating gives CASSLAGIGPTEAFF.

This clonotype was seen at least ten times. The chain has TRBV30 and TRBJ1-5; D may be TRBD1 (6 bases). Trimming removed 2 bases at V and 0 bases at J, with 14 bases between. Germline-derived CDR1 and CDR2 are GTSNPN and SVGIG (reference sequence). The CDR3 runs to 16 residues. The CDR3 DNA is TGTGCCTGGAGTCTCACCGGACAGACTAGCAATCAGCCCCAGCATTTT. Its translation is CAWSLTGQTSNQPQHF.

This clonotype was recorded many times. One junction end does not reproduce the germline sequence, and a read error may be involved. The chain links TRBV12-3 or TRBV12-4 to TRBJ2-7; 9 positions match TRBD2. This CDR3 has 14 residues. CDR3 loop: CASSLAGSLSEQYF. In DNA, the CDR3 is TGTGCCAGCAGTCTAGCGGGGAGCCTCTCCGAGCAGTACTTC.

This clonotype appeared many times. The chain couples TRBV5-1 to TRBJ2-5; 7 nucleotides agree with TRBD1. The germline V gene has CDR1 SGHRS and CDR2 YFSETQ. This CDR3 is 16 amino acids long. The V gene end was trimmed by 4 bases and the J gene end by 2 bases; junction bases not matched to a gene: 11. CDR3: CASSPRRDSNQETQYF. CDR3 coding DNA: TGCGCCAGCAGCCCCCGCCGGGACAGCAATCAAGAGACCCAGTACTTC.

This clonotype was found many times. V and J are TRBV18 and TRBJ2-2; tentatively, D is TRBD2 (5 bases). V lost 2 bases, J lost 5 bases, and 6 bases lay in between. The CDR3 runs to 13 residues. The V gene's germline CDR1 is KGHSH and CDR2 LQKENI. CDR3 sequence: CASSPSGTGELFF. Here the CDR3 DNA reads TGTGCCAGCTCACCATCGGGAACCGGGGAGCTGTTTTTT.

This clonotype has ten or more counts. J is TRBJ1-5 and V is TRBV6-5; weak D call: TRBD1 (5 bases). Germline-derived CDR1 and CDR2 are MNHEY and SVGAGI. This CDR3 contains 16 residues. The V end was cut by 4 bases, the J end by 2 bases, with 15 bases between. The CDR3 loop is CASSSLRGGRNQPQHF. Written as DNA, the CDR3 is TGTGCCAGCAGTTCCCTCCGGGGGGGTCGCAATCAGCCCCAGCATTTT.

This clonotype was counted ten times or more. The rearrangement uses TRBV27 and TRBJ2-5, with D possibly matching TRBD2 (5 bases). Trimming took 2 bases from V and 9 from J, leaving 10 bases between them. The CDR3 is 12 amino acids. Germline V CDR1 and CDR2: MNHEY, SMNVEV (reference sequence). Here the CDR3 DNA reads TGTGCCAGCAGTTTACGGGCCGGGGCCCAGTACTTC. Protein sequence: CASSLRAGAQYF.

This clonotype was observed at least ten times. The rearrangement uses TRBV5-5 and TRBJ2-7; D possibly corresponds to TRBD1 (6 bases). The CDR3 is made up of 19 amino acids. Germline values: CDR1 SGHKS, CDR2 YYEKEE (reference sequence). V lost 2 bases and J lost 0, with 24 bases in between. This CDR3 is CASSFTGITIRRGSYEQYF. The CDR3 bases are TGTGCCAGCAGCTTCACAGGGATTACCATCAGACGGGGCTCCTACGAGCAGTACTTC.

The gene calls are TRBV7-2 and TRBJ2-3, with 8 nucleotides matching TRBD2. From germline, CDR1 is SGHTA and CDR2 FQGNSA. V lost 5 bases to trimming and J lost 6 bases; unmatched junction nucleotides: 10. This CDR3 contains 15 residues. The CDR3 nucleotides read TGTGCCAGCAGCCCTGGGACTAGAAGTTGGGATACGCAGTATTTT. It is translated as CASSPGTRSWDTQYF.

In its sample, this clonotype was seen many times. The genes are TRBV10-3 and TRBJ2-5, with D perhaps matching TRBD1 or TRBD2 (6 bases each). V was clipped by 6 bases and J by 2 bases, with 19 bases between them. CDR3 length: 16 residues. Germline CDR1 reads ENHRY; CDR2 reads SYGVKD. CDR3 DNA: TGTGCCATCAGCGGAGGGGCAGGGGCGGTTCAAGAGACCCAGTACTTC. Amino acids: CAISGGAGAVQETQYF.

This clonotype was seen repeatedly, ten times or more. The chain combines TRBV27 with TRBJ2-1; the match to TRBD2 covers 10 bases. The CDR3 extends over 16 amino acids. J lost 7 bases, V lost 8 bases, and 14 bases had no gene match. Germline V CDR1 and CDR2: MNHEY, SMNVEV (reference sequence). The CDR3 DNA reads TGTGCCAGCGCATCTCTAGCGGGGGCTTTTTTAAATGAGCAGTTCTTC. It is translated as CASASLAGAFLNEQFF.

This clonotype appeared many times. CDR3 sequence reads: CASSLLSPGSSGNTIYF. CDR3 bases: TGTGCCAGCAGCTTATTGTCCCCAGGGAGCTCTGGAAACACCATATATTTT. The chain combines TRBV7-2 with TRBJ1-3; maybe TRBD1 (5 bases). From germline, CDR1 is SGHTA and CDR2 FQGNSA. The length of the CDR3 is 17 residues. Trimming removed 2 bases from V and 0 bases from J, with 14 bases in between. Full variable domain (remainder filled in from reference TRBV7-2 and TRBJ1-3): GAGVSQSPSNKVTEKGKDVELRCDPISGHTALYWYRQSLGQGLEFLIYFQGNSAPDKSGLPSDRFSAERTGGSVSTLTIQRTQQEDSAVYLCASSLLSPGSSGNTIYFGEGSWLTVV.

This clonotype was seen many times. The genes are TRBV28 and TRBJ2-7; D is unresolved. Between the trimmed V and J ends, which lost 6 bases and 1 base, there was a span of 7 bases. Germline lookup yields CDR1 MDHEN and CDR2 SYDVKM. This CDR3 has 12 residues. In DNA, the CDR3 is TGTGCCAGCAGCCCATGGTCCTACGAGCAGTACTTC. Residues: CASSPWSYEQYF.

A few counts support this clonotype. The chain employs TRBV20-1 and TRBJ1-5; D ambiguous. Germline lookup yields CDR1 DFQATT and CDR2 SNEGSKA (reference sequence). V shed 3 bases and J shed 3 bases, with 15 bases lying between them. This CDR3 is 15 amino acids long. CDR3 in amino acids: CSASWRGSFNQPQHF. CDR3 in DNA: TGCAGTGCTAGCTGGAGAGGGAGTTTCAATCAGCCCCAGCATTTT.

In this sample, this clonotype turned up many times. The chain carries TRBV20-1 and TRBJ2-1; D unclear. The CDR3 runs 15 residues. The V end was cut by 0 bases, the J end by 8 bases, with 17 bases between. CDR1 is DFQATT, CDR2 SNEGSKA, per germline (reference sequence). CDR3 DNA sequence: TGCAGTGCTAGAGATTATAGCAGTATAATGGATGAGCAGTTCTTC. Its protein is CSARDYSSIMDEQFF.

This clonotype was found many times. This rearrangement joins TRBV6-6 to TRBJ1-6; D possibly corresponds to TRBD1 (5 bases). Deletions cut 6 bases from V and 17 bases from J, with 23 bases between. CDR1 is MNHNY and CDR2 is SVGAGI in the germline V gene (reference sequence). The length of the CDR3 is 14 residues. CDR3 region: CASRDTQGIHGFHF. CDR3 DNA sequence: TGTGCCAGCAGGGACACCCAAGGAATTCATGGGTTCCACTTT.

This clonotype was counted ten times or more. The chain employs TRBV2 and TRBJ2-7, with 9 bases aligning to TRBD2. CDR3 size: 17 residues. The V segment lost 4 bases and the J segment 2 bases; nucleotides outside the gene matches: 12. CDR1 SNHLY and CDR2 FYNNEI come from the germline V gene. CDR3 nucleotides: TGTGCCAGCAGTGTTCACGCCCCGACTAGCGGCGCCTACGAGCAGTACTTC. It translates to CASSVHAPTSGAYEQYF. The variable domain in full, completed from reference TRBV2 and TRBJ2-7, reads EPEVTQTPSHQVTQMGQEVILRCVPISNHLYFYWYRQILGQKVEFLVSFYNNEISEKSEIFDDQFSVERPDGSNFTLKIRSTKLEDSAMYFCASSVHAPTSGAYEQYFGPGTRLTVT.

This clonotype was found many times. CDR3 sequence: CASHRDISTDTQYF. The CDR3 DNA is TGTGCCAGCCACCGGGACATAAGCACAGATACGCAGTATTTT. V and J are TRBV6-1 and TRBJ2-3; possible D gene TRBD1, 6 bases. The CDR3 is 14 residues long. Trimming removed 8 bases from V and 0 bases from J, with 12 bases in between. CDR1 MNHNS and CDR2 SASEGT come from the germline V gene.

This sequence joins TRBV12-3 or TRBV12-4 and TRBJ1-1, with D tentatively TRBD1 (5 bases). The CDR3 is made up of 13 amino acids. Trimming shortened V by 3 bases and J by 10 bases, and 15 bases separated the two germline ends. Written as DNA, the CDR3 is TGTGCCAGCAGTTTTAGTGAACAGGTCCGAGCTTTCTTT. This translates into CASSFSEQVRAFF.

The V call is TRBV20-1, the J call TRBJ2-1; 11 positions agree with TRBD1. Germline values: CDR1 DFQATT, CDR2 SNEGSKA (reference sequence). This CDR3 is built from 14 residues. Trimming removed 5 bases from V and 6 bases from J; junction bases left unmatched: 6. CDR3 loop: CSASPGQGVNEQFF. The CDR3 bases are TGCAGTGCTTCCCCGGGACAGGGGGTCAATGAGCAGTTCTTC.

This clonotype was picked up a small number of times. V gene TRBV5-1 combines with J gene TRBJ1-2; the D is unclear. The V end lost 2 bases, the J end lost 7 bases, and 15 bases lay between the germline ends. The CDR3 extends over 14 amino acids. CDR1 SGHRS and CDR2 YFSETQ come from the germline V gene. As DNA, the CDR3 is TGCGCCAGCAGCTTCAGAGCGGGTTGGGCTGGCTACACCTTC. It translates to CASSFRAGWAGYTF.

In its sample, this clonotype is medium-sized. This sequence joins TRBV24-1 and TRBJ1-1; the D gene is possibly TRBD1 (5 bases). This CDR3 is built from 12 residues. Germline V gene sequence: CDR1 KGHDR, CDR2 SFDVKD. With 8 bases removed from V and 2 bases from J, the gap between germline ends came to 8 bases. DNA of the CDR3: TGTGCCACCAAGGGGAGTAACACTGAAGCTTTCTTT. Encoded protein: CATKGSNTEAFF.

This clonotype was observed at least ten times. The chain couples TRBV7-2 to TRBJ2-7; weak D call: TRBD1 (6 bases). V dropped 5 bases and J dropped 4 bases, with 15 bases sitting between them. Per germline, CDR1 SGHTA and CDR2 FQGNSA. This CDR3 is 14 amino acids long. DNA of the CDR3: TGTGCCAGCAGCCCTGGACAGCCCGGATACGAGCAGTACTTC. Amino acid sequence: CASSPGQPGYEQYF.

V usage is TRBV20-1 and J usage is TRBJ1-6, with no clear D. Germline V gene lookup returns CDR1 DFQATT and CDR2 SNEGSKA (reference sequence). Trimming shortened V by 8 bases and J by 7 bases, and 21 bases separated the two germline ends. The CDR3 has 15 amino acids. The CDR3 coding sequence is TGCAGTTCCCGAGAAGCGACACAAGGCAATTCACCCCTCCACTTT. The encoded protein is CSSREATQGNSPLHF.

At least ten counts were recorded for this clonotype. The rearrangement links TRBV27 to TRBJ2-1; 11 positions agree with TRBD2. CDR1 MNHEY and CDR2 SMNVEV come from the germline V gene (reference sequence). V shed 5 bases, J shed 5 bases, and the junction held 5 bases outside the gene matches. This CDR3 contains 15 residues. CDR3 DNA sequence: TGTGCCAGCAGTGGGGGACTAGCGGAAAACAATGAGCAGTTCTTC. This encodes CASSGGLAENNEQFF.

In this sample, this clonotype turned up a few times. Here the CDR3 DNA reads TGTGCCACCAGTGATTTCTCGGTTAATGAGCAGTTCTTC. It encodes CATSDFSVNEQFF. The chain links TRBV24-1 to TRBJ2-1; no firm D call. This CDR3 is 13 amino acids long. The germline gives CDR1 KGHDR, CDR2 SFDVKD. The ends were cut back, 1 base at V and 7 bases at J, with 7 bases in the middle.

This clonotype was seen only a few times. This chain joins TRBV28 and TRBJ1-5, with no clear D. Germline V lookup: CDR1 MDHEN, CDR2 SYDVKM. This CDR3 has 13 residues. With 7 bases removed from V and 5 bases from J, the gap between germline ends came to 12 bases. The CDR3 sequence: CASIDLLDQPQHF. CDR3 coding DNA: TGTGCCAGCATCGATCTATTAGATCAGCCCCAGCATTTT.

This clonotype has at least ten counts. V usage is TRBV7-2 and J usage is TRBJ2-7, with D possibly TRBD2 on 5 matching bases. V lost 5 bases to trimming and J lost 6 bases, with 23 bases between them. The germline gives CDR1 SGHTA, CDR2 FQGNSA. This CDR3 spans 16 amino acids. CDR3 DNA sequence: TGTGCCAGCAGCCCCCCCCGGGCGGGTACTCTGGGCGAGCAGTACTTC. Translation gives CASSPPRAGTLGEQYF. The full variable domain, its missing parts supplied by reference TRBV7-2 and TRBJ2-7, is GAGVSQSPSNKVTEKGKDVELRCDPISGHTALYWYRQSLGQGLEFLIYFQGNSAPDKSGLPSDRFSAERTGGSVSTLTIQRTQQEDSAVYLCASSPPRAGTLGEQYFGPGTRLTVT.

This clonotype appeared many times. The CDR3 DNA sequence: TGTGCCAGTAGTACTCAGTGGAAACAAGAGACCCAGTACTTC. Translated: CASSTQWKQETQYF. The chain employs TRBV19 and TRBJ2-5; D is unresolved. Germline V CDR1 and CDR2: LNHDA, SQIVND (reference sequence). The CDR3 is 14 amino acids. V gave up 4 bases and J gave up 2 bases, with 11 bases separating them.